A single sample is the source of the 10 T cell receptor beta chains below, sequenced in a study of OX40 agonist ivuxolimab in advanced cancers. Libraries were prepared by immunoSEQ multiplex PCR; TCRdb keeps only in-frame clonotypes and omits some of them. The table shows roughly 70,000 clones, with 80% to 90% occurring only once. This specimen consisted of CD4+ or CD8+ T cells sorted from blood, obtained in a trial of the OX40 agonist ivuxolimab. The receptor source for this set is an adult with an advanced solid tumor such as melanoma, head and neck, liver or kidney cancer.

This clone has only a few counts. The J gene is TRBJ1-1, the V gene TRBV27, with TRBD1 identical over 7 bases. The CDR3 totals 14 residues. After removal of 3 bases from V and 3 bases from J, the junction contained 4 bases not matched to a gene. CDR1 and CDR2 from the germline V gene are MNHEY and SMNVEV (reference sequence). CDR3 DNA sequence: TGTGCCAGCAGTTTGACAGGGCAATACACTGAAGCTTTCTTT. This encodes CASSLTGQYTEAFF.

The chain combines TRBV6-6 with TRBJ1-1; 9 nucleotides align to TRBD1. The CDR3 runs 16 residues. V lost 2 bases and J lost 6; bases outside the gene matches: 10. The germline V gene has CDR1 MNHNY and CDR2 SVGAGI (reference sequence). The CDR3 loop reads CASSYSGTGRKAEAFF. The CDR3 DNA follows: TGTGCCAGCAGTTACAGCGGGACAGGGAGGAAGGCTGAAGCTTTCTTT.

As to this clone: Germline is not matched at one junction end, which may reflect a read error. This chain links TRBV2 with TRBJ1-2, with a possible D match to TRBD1 (5 bases). Germline CDR1 and CDR2: SNHLY and FYNNEI. The CDR3 spans 11 residues. This CDR3 reads CASREEGATLF. CDR3 in DNA: TGTGCCAGCAGGGAGGAAGGGGCCACGCTTTTC.

The chain links TRBV7-8 to TRBJ1-5, with a tentative D call TRBD1 (6 bases). Germline loops: CDR1 SGHVS, CDR2 FQNEAQ. This CDR3 comprises 21 residues. Trimming stripped 5 bases from V and 5 bases from J, with 34 bases between. The CDR3 DNA follows: TGTGCCAGCAGCGCCCTAGCTCCCCGGGACACATTAGGGGTGCGGGATCAGCCCCAGCATTTT. Translating it yields CASSALAPRDTLGVRDQPQHF.

The V gene is TRBV11-2, the J gene TRBJ2-7; a possible D gene is TRBD1 (5 bases). Germline CDR1 and CDR2: SGHAT and FQNNGV. The CDR3 sequence is 18 residues long. The ends were cut back, 4 bases at V and 0 bases at J, with 22 bases in the middle. CDR3 loop: CASSSLGAWGISSYEQYF. In DNA form, the CDR3 reads TGTGCCAGCAGCTCCTTAGGCGCATGGGGCATCAGCTCCTACGAGCAGTACTTC.

The sample holds one count of this clone. The genes are TRBV6-5 and TRBJ1-1, with unresolved D. From germline, CDR1 is MNHEY and CDR2 SVGAGI. The CDR3 totals 13 residues. Trimming removed 8 bases at V and 5 bases at J, with 15 bases between. The CDR3 reads CASETMARTEAFF. The CDR3 DNA reads TGTGCCAGCGAAACCATGGCTCGGACTGAAGCTTTCTTT.

The chain is built from TRBV7-3 and TRBJ2-5, with D tentatively TRBD2 (6 bases). The germline CDR1 and CDR2 sequences are SGHTA and FQGTGA. V dropped 1 base and J dropped 5 bases, with 11 bases sitting between them. There are 14 residues in the CDR3. CDR3 sequence (DNA): TGTGCCAGCAGCTTAATGGAGGGTACGGAGACCCAGTACTTC. This sequence encodes CASSLMEGTETQYF.

Concerning this clone itself: This sample also contains other DNA sequences that code for the same CDR3. The genes are TRBV30 and TRBJ2-5; a weak D match, TRBD1 (6 bases). Deletions cut 0 bases from V and 5 bases from J, with 10 bases between. Looked up from germline, CDR1 is GTSNPN and CDR2 is SVGIG (reference sequence). This CDR3 comprises 13 residues. The CDR3 region is CAWSVGGVETQYF. DNA for the CDR3: TGTGCCTGGAGTGTAGGGGGAGTGGAGACCCAGTACTTC.

The chain employs TRBV5-1 and TRBJ1-1; D gene uncertain. Looked up from germline, CDR1 is SGHRS and CDR2 is YFSETQ. CDR3 length: 12 residues. Trimming took 5 bases from V and 0 from J, leaving 5 bases between them. The CDR3 DNA reads TGCGCCAGCAGTTCGGTGAACACTGAAGCTTTCTTT. Translated: CASSSVNTEAFF.

The rearrangement links TRBV10-3 to TRBJ1-6, with D hard to call. The ends were cut back, 3 bases at V and 1 base at J, with 7 bases in the middle. CDR1 is ENHRY, CDR2 SYGVKD, per germline. The CDR3 extends over 15 amino acids. CDR3 DNA sequence: TGTGCCATCAGTGACCCCGGGTCCTATAATTCACCCCTCCACTTT. Protein: CAISDPGSYNSPLHF.